A selection of T cell receptor beta chains follows, all from one sample in a study of blood T cell repertoires in COVID-19. Data came from immunoSEQ multiplex PCR; TCRdb stores just in-frame clones and leaves some out. The table includes about 330,000 clones, about 90% detected once. The source material was PBMCs or T cells enriched from blood (not recorded which). Source of these receptors: a young man who had recovered from COVID-19. CDR3s include the opening cysteine and the closing phenylalanine or tryptophan. The D gene is left open where the match is weak.

CDR3 protein: CAWESLRDRGFDEQFF
D gene: TRBD1
V gene: TRBV30

CDR3 protein: CASSSYKVAGTQYF
D gene: -
V gene: TRBV11-2

CDR3 protein: CASRRGLAGGLMETQYF
D gene: TRBD2
V gene: TRBV5-4

CDR3 protein: CATSDLSRVMDYGYTF
D gene: -
V gene: TRBV24-1

CDR3 protein: CASRRGNQPQHF
D gene: -
V gene: TRBV28

CDR3 protein: CASSLSLAGGPQETQYF
D gene: TRBD2
V gene: TRBV5-1

CDR3 protein: CASSQGGQGGGLTYEQYF
D gene: TRBD1
V gene: TRBV4-2

CDR3 protein: CASSAASTDTQYF
D gene: -
V gene: TRBV5-6

CDR3 protein: CARREGVGETQYF
D gene: -
V gene: TRBV23-1

CDR3 protein: CASSIASGPYGYTF
D gene: -
V gene: TRBV19

CDR3 protein: CASSLAQDIYGYTF
D gene: -
V gene: TRBV5-1

CDR3 protein: CASSFGRIYEQYF
D gene: -
V gene: TRBV11-2

CDR3 protein: CASSIPSGTGNTIYF
D gene: -
V gene: TRBV19

CDR3 protein: CTSSPRYSNQPQHF
D gene: -
V gene: TRBV1

CDR3 protein: CASSQAGGNEKLFF
D gene: TRBD1
V gene: TRBV4-1

CDR3 protein: CASSLVQGGNTEAFF
D gene: TRBD1
V gene: TRBV7-6

CDR3 protein: CASSPPLAGLRGGNEQFF
D gene: TRBD2
V gene: TRBV18

CDR3 protein: CASSPQDRGADTQYF
D gene: TRBD1
V gene: TRBV5-6

CDR3 protein: CASRLTGEPSEQYF
D gene: TRBD1
V gene: TRBV28

CDR3 protein: CAISADYGYTF
D gene: -
V gene: TRBV10-3

CDR3 protein: CASSLGWGESYEQYF
D gene: -
V gene: TRBV5-1

CDR3 protein: CASSKDRGEQFF
D gene: TRBD1
V gene: TRBV7-7

CDR3 protein: CASSSMDSTEAFF
D gene: -
V gene: TRBV27

CDR3 protein: CASSQEGTGAYEQYF
D gene: TRBD1
V gene: TRBV4-2

CDR3 protein: CASGPGQRIYEQYF
D gene: TRBD1
V gene: TRBV28

CDR3 protein: CASSLPQGHFGYTF
D gene: -
V gene: TRBV28

CDR3 protein: CASSFYGEGELFF
D gene: TRBD2
V gene: TRBV5-5

CDR3 protein: CASSYRSQGGTGELFF
D gene: -
V gene: TRBV7-8

CDR3 protein: CASSVGSGGSGELFF
D gene: TRBD2
V gene: TRBV9